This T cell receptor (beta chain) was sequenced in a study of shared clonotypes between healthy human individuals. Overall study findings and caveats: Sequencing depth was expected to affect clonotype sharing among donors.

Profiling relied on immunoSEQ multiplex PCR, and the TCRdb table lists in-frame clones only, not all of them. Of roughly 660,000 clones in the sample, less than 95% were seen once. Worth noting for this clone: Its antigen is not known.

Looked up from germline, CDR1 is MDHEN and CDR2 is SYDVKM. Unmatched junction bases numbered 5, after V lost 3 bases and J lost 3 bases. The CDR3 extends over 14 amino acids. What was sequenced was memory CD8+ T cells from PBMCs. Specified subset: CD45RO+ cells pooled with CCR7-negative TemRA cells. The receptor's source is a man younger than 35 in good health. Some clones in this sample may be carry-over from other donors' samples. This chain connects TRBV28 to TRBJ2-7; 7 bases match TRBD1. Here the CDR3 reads CASSFTRTGYEQYF. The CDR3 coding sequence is TGTGCCAGCAGTTTCACCAGGACAGGCTACGAGCAGTACTTC.